The rows below give T cell receptor beta chains drawn from one sample of a study of long-term antiretroviral therapy in people with HIV. Assay used: immunoSEQ multiplex PCR; TCRdb lists only in-frame clones, some missing. This table holds around 30,000 clones, roughly 84% found once. Material: unsorted PBMCs, obtained 0.4 years after starting antiretroviral therapy. These receptors were collected from a man in his late teens or twenties with HIV. The CDR3 runs from the conserved cysteine through the conserved F or W. D genes are given only for firm matches. Only some rows state a clone size, as once, few, many or a class for expanded clones.

j_gene,abundance,v_gene,d_gene,CDR3nt,CDR3aa
TRBJ1-1,-,TRBV9,-,TGTGCCAGCAGCGTAGAAGGTGGCTCCACTGAAGCTTTCTTT,CASSVEGGSTEAFF
TRBJ1-2,-,TRBV27,TRBD1,TGTGCCAGCAGTTTGTCGACAGGGACTTTTTCGGGGGGCTACACCTTC,CASSLSTGTFSGGYTF
TRBJ2-1,-,TRBV28,TRBD2,TGTGCCAGCAGCCCCGGGACTAGCTTCAATGAGCAGTTCTTC,CASSPGTSFNEQFF
TRBJ1-4,-,TRBV4-3,TRBD1,TGCGCCAGCAGCCCCAGGGGGCAGGAAAAACTGTTTTTT,CASSPRGQEKLFF
TRBJ1-2,-,TRBV6-5,-,TGTGCCAGCAGTTCCTCACCCTATGGCTACACCTTC,CASSSSPYGYTF
TRBJ1-6,once,TRBV19,-,TGTGCCAGTAGCCCCGGGGGTTCACCCCTCCACTTT,CASSPGGSPLHF
TRBJ2-7,-,TRBV18,-,TGTGCCAGCTCACCACCGATGGCAGCTTCGTTCTACGAGCAGTACTTC,CASSPPMAASFYEQYF
TRBJ2-3,-,TRBV23-1,-,TGCGCCAGCAGTCAATCGTGGACCAAACCCATAAATACGCAGTATTTT,CASSQSWTKPINTQYF
TRBJ2-1,-,TRBV18,TRBD2,TGTGCCAGCTCACCAGAAGGACTAGCGGTCTACAATGAGCAGTTCTTC,CASSPEGLAVYNEQFF
TRBJ2-5,-,TRBV7-9,-,TGTGCCAGCAGCGGGGGAAGCGGTATATGGGAGACCCAGTACTTC,CASSGGSGIWETQYF
TRBJ1-2,-,TRBV25-1,-,TGTGCCAGCAGTAGGCGGACGGAGCACTATGGCTACACCTTC,CASSRRTEHYGYTF
TRBJ2-7,-,TRBV5-4,-,TGTGCCAGCAGTCACCGGGACCGAGCGGTCCCCGAGCAGTACTTC,CASSHRDRAVPEQYF
TRBJ2-3,-,TRBV11-1,-,TGTGCCAGCAGCTTAGCGTACACCACAGATACGCAGTATTTT,CASSLAYTTDTQYF
TRBJ2-7,-,TRBV19,TRBD1,TGTGCCAGTAGTGCCCTCCCCGGGACAGGAGTCTCCTACGAGCAGTACTTC,CASSALPGTGVSYEQYF
TRBJ2-3,once,TRBV5-1,-,TGCGCCAGCAGGACCGGGTCCACAGATACGCAGTATTTT,CASRTGSTDTQYF
TRBJ2-1,-,TRBV4-2,TRBD2,TGTGCCAGCAGCATAACTAGCGATGAGCAGTTCTTC,CASSITSDEQFF
TRBJ1-1,once,TRBV19,TRBD1,TGTGCCAGTAGTAGTAGACAGGGAGGGACTGAAGCTTTCTTT,CASSSRQGGTEAFF
TRBJ2-3,-,TRBV7-8,-,TGTGCCAGCAGCGACAACCGGCAGAAAGCGACAGATACGCAGTATTTT,CASSDNRQKATDTQYF
TRBJ1-5,-,TRBV27,-,TGTGCCACAGGACATGGGCCCCAGCATTTT,CATGHGPQHF
TRBJ1-1,-,TRBV6-5,-,TGTGCCAGCAGATCCGGGAACACTGAAGCTTTCTTT,CASRSGNTEAFF
TRBJ2-1,-,TRBV28,-,TGTGCCAGCAGTCAGGACAATGAGCAGTTCTTC,CASSQDNEQFF
TRBJ2-7,-,TRBV5-1,TRBD1,TGCGCCAGCAGCTTGGGGGGACAGGGGGCTTACGAGCAGTACTTC,CASSLGGQGAYEQYF
TRBJ1-2,-,TRBV6-5,-,TGTGCCAGCAGCAGTACAGGGAGGTTCTATGGCTACACCTTC,CASSSTGRFYGYTF
TRBJ2-7,-,TRBV2,TRBD2,TGTGCCAGCAGAGGGGGGATAAGACTAGCGGGACCCTACGAGCAGTACTTC,CASRGGIRLAGPYEQYF
TRBJ1-2,few,TRBV6-5,TRBD1,TGTGCCAGCAGTTACAATAGACAGGGCGGGCCTAACGGCTACACCTTC,CASSYNRQGGPNGYTF
TRBJ2-3,once,TRBV13,TRBD1,TGTGCCAGCAGCTTGGACCGACAGGGCCCCACAGATACGCAGTATTTT,CASSLDRQGPTDTQYF
TRBJ1-5,-,TRBV6-5,-,TGTGCCAGCAGCGGGTCAGTAAGCAATCAGCCCCAGCATTTT,CASSGSVSNQPQHF
TRBJ1-1,few,TRBV27,-,TGTGCCAGCAGTTTAGCTTTCTCAGGAGAAGCTTTCTTT,CASSLAFSGEAFF
TRBJ1-2,-,TRBV5-4,-,TGTGCCAGCAGCCCCCGGCCCCCCCAGGGGAGGGATGGCTACACCTTC,CASSPRPPQGRDGYTF
TRBJ2-3,-,TRBV5-1,-,TGCACCAGCAGCGGGTATGGTACGCAGTATTTT,CTSSGYGTQYF
TRBJ1-5,-,TRBV6-1,-,TGTGCCAGCAGTGAAGGGGAAGGGGGCAATCAGCCCCAGCATTTT,CASSEGEGGNQPQHF
TRBJ2-7,-,TRBV4-3,-,TGCGCCAGCAGCCAAGCCCTCATCAGCTCCTACGAGCAGTACTTC,CASSQALISSYEQYF
TRBJ1-1,-,TRBV6-1,-,TGTGCCAGTGCGTCCAGGGCCACTGAAGCTTTCTTT,CASASRATEAFF
TRBJ1-1,-,TRBV14,-,TGTGCCAGCAGCCTACAAAGGACCCTCGGCGCTGAAGCTTTCTTT,CASSLQRTLGAEAFF
TRBJ2-3,-,TRBV28,-,TGTGCCAGCACGGCAGGGGCTCCTGATACGCAGTATTTT,CASTAGAPDTQYF
TRBJ2-7,-,TRBV9,-,TGTGCCAGCAGCGTAGGTTGGCGGGGCTACGAGCAGTACTTC,CASSVGWRGYEQYF
TRBJ2-7,-,TRBV19,TRBD2,TGTGCCACCAGTGCGGGGGGTGGGGCCGAGCAGTACTTC,CATSAGGGAEQYF
TRBJ1-5,once,TRBV6-1,-,TGTGCCAGCAGTGAAGGCGCAGGGATCTATAGCAATCAGCCCCAGCATTTT,CASSEGAGIYSNQPQHF
TRBJ1-1,once,TRBV18,TRBD1,TGTGCCAGCTCACCCCGGACAGGGACGGGCACTGAAGCTTTCTTT,CASSPRTGTGTEAFF
TRBJ2-7,few,TRBV18,-,TGTGCCAGCTCACCACGCTCCCTAATTACAGGCCACGAGCAGTACTTC,CASSPRSLITGHEQYF